These T cell receptor beta chains were read from a single sample in a study of blood T cell repertoires in COVID-19. Clones were sequenced by immunoSEQ multiplex PCR, and TCRdb holds only the in-frame ones, with some missing. The table lists around 100,000 clones, roughly 84% of them singletons. Sequenced material: peripheral blood. The receptors here all came from a human donor in a cohort sampled during active COVID-19. The CDR3 runs from the conserved cysteine through the conserved F or W. Fields, in order: V gene, clone size, D gene, CDR3 length, J gene, CDR3 DNA, CDR3 protein. D genes are given only for firm matches. Clone size is stated in some rows and not others, as once, few, many or a class when expanded.

v_call: TRBV6-4; clone_size: NA; d_call: TRBD1; cdr3_length: 14; j_call: TRBJ1-2; cdr3_nt: TGTGCCAGCAAGCGGGACAGGTACGACTATGGCTACACCTTC; cdr3_aa: CASKRDRYDYGYTF
v_call: TRBV4-1; clone_size: once; d_call: NA; cdr3_length: 16; j_call: TRBJ1-3; cdr3_nt: TGCGCCAGCAGCCCTTTGGGCGTTAGAAGTAGAAACACCATATATTTT; cdr3_aa: CASSPLGVRSRNTIYF
v_call: TRBV7-6; clone_size: few; d_call: NA; cdr3_length: 16; j_call: TRBJ1-3; cdr3_nt: TGTGCCAGCAGCCCCCCGCGGGGTTACTCTGGAAACACCATATATTTT; cdr3_aa: CASSPPRGYSGNTIYF
v_call: TRBV18; clone_size: NA; d_call: NA; cdr3_length: 14; j_call: TRBJ1-1; cdr3_nt: TGTGCCAGCTCACAAATACAGGGTGAGACTGAAGCTTTCTTT; cdr3_aa: CASSQIQGETEAFF
v_call: TRBV12-5; clone_size: NA; d_call: NA; cdr3_length: 15; j_call: TRBJ1-5; cdr3_nt: TGTGCTAGTGGCCGAGGGGGAGGGGGCAATCAGCCCCAGCATTTT; cdr3_aa: CASGRGGGGNQPQHF
v_call: TRBV7-9; clone_size: NA; d_call: NA; cdr3_length: 14; j_call: TRBJ2-1; cdr3_nt: TGTGCCAGCAGCAATAGCAACTCCTACAATGAGCAGTTCTTC; cdr3_aa: CASSNSNSYNEQFF
v_call: TRBV5-1; clone_size: NA; d_call: NA; cdr3_length: 15; j_call: TRBJ1-1; cdr3_nt: TGCGCCAGCAGCGCCGGACGAGCGGTGAACACTGAAGCTTTCTTT; cdr3_aa: CASSAGRAVNTEAFF
v_call: TRBV4-2; clone_size: NA; d_call: TRBD1; cdr3_length: 16; j_call: TRBJ1-6; cdr3_nt: TGTGCCAGCAGCTCTCCCGGACAGGGGAAAAATTCACCCCTCCACTTT; cdr3_aa: CASSSPGQGKNSPLHF
v_call: TRBV6-5; clone_size: NA; d_call: NA; cdr3_length: 13; j_call: TRBJ1-5; cdr3_nt: TGTGCCAGCAGAATGGACAGTTATCAGCCCCAGCATTTT; cdr3_aa: CASRMDSYQPQHF
v_call: TRBV2; clone_size: NA; d_call: NA; cdr3_length: 13; j_call: TRBJ2-5; cdr3_nt: TGTGCCAGCAGCGCGGACAGACAAGAGACCCAGTACTTC; cdr3_aa: CASSADRQETQYF
v_call: TRBV28; clone_size: NA; d_call: NA; cdr3_length: 14; j_call: TRBJ1-2; cdr3_nt: TGTGCCAGCAGTCCCCAACACAGTTCTGGTGGCTACACCTTC; cdr3_aa: CASSPQHSSGGYTF
v_call: TRBV19; clone_size: NA; d_call: NA; cdr3_length: 17; j_call: TRBJ2-1; cdr3_nt: TGTGCCAGTAGTATTGCTAGCCTAAAGCGCCCCTACAATGAGCAGTTCTTC; cdr3_aa: CASSIASLKRPYNEQFF
v_call: TRBV6-5; clone_size: NA; d_call: NA; cdr3_length: 14; j_call: TRBJ1-1; cdr3_nt: TGTGCCAGCAGTTACGCAGCAGGGGACACTGAAGCTTTCTTT; cdr3_aa: CASSYAAGDTEAFF
v_call: TRBV13; clone_size: NA; d_call: TRBD1; cdr3_length: 16; j_call: TRBJ1-4; cdr3_nt: TGTGCCAGCAGCTTATCGAACAGGGGGGGAAATGAAAAACTGTTTTTT; cdr3_aa: CASSLSNRGGNEKLFF
v_call: TRBV5-1; clone_size: NA; d_call: TRBD2; cdr3_length: 16; j_call: TRBJ2-1; cdr3_nt: TGCGCCAGCAGCTTAGTTGCGGGAGGGCTATACAATGAGCAGTTCTTC; cdr3_aa: CASSLVAGGLYNEQFF
v_call: TRBV12-3/TRBV12-4; clone_size: NA; d_call: NA; cdr3_length: 13; j_call: TRBJ2-1; cdr3_nt: TGTGCCAGCAGTTTTCGGCGGGCTCATGAGCAGTTCTTC; cdr3_aa: CASSFRRAHEQFF
v_call: TRBV24-1; clone_size: NA; d_call: NA; cdr3_length: 16; j_call: TRBJ1-1; cdr3_nt: TGTGCCACCAGTGTTTTTACAGGGCTCAAGAACACTGAAGCTTTCTTT; cdr3_aa: CATSVFTGLKNTEAFF
v_call: TRBV12-3/TRBV12-4; clone_size: NA; d_call: NA; cdr3_length: 13; j_call: TRBJ1-5; cdr3_nt: TGTGCCAGCAGGGGGACAATGAATCAGCCCCAGCATTTT; cdr3_aa: CASRGTMNQPQHF
v_call: TRBV5-1; clone_size: NA; d_call: TRBD1; cdr3_length: 15; j_call: TRBJ2-3; cdr3_nt: TGCGCCAGCGCGCTCGGACAGGGGTTGACAGATACGCAGTATTTT; cdr3_aa: CASALGQGLTDTQYF
v_call: TRBV5-5; clone_size: once; d_call: NA; cdr3_length: 12; j_call: TRBJ1-2; cdr3_nt: TGTGCCAGCAGCCCCGCGGGCCGGGATCACACCTTC; cdr3_aa: CASSPAGRDHTF
v_call: TRBV18; clone_size: NA; d_call: TRBD1; cdr3_length: 15; j_call: TRBJ2-5; cdr3_nt: TGTGCCAGCTCACCAGGACAGGGGAACGGTGAGACCCAGTACTTC; cdr3_aa: CASSPGQGNGETQYF
v_call: TRBV25-1; clone_size: NA; d_call: NA; cdr3_length: 17; j_call: TRBJ1-3; cdr3_nt: TGTGCCAGCAGTGAGACCGGGACTACCCTCTTTGGAAACACCATATATTTT; cdr3_aa: CASSETGTTLFGNTIYF
v_call: TRBV6-6; clone_size: few; d_call: NA; cdr3_length: 14; j_call: TRBJ2-7; cdr3_nt: TGTGCCAGCAGTTACTCGGGACAAAACTACGAGCAGTACTTC; cdr3_aa: CASSYSGQNYEQYF
v_call: TRBV10-2; clone_size: NA; d_call: NA; cdr3_length: 12; j_call: TRBJ2-5; cdr3_nt: TGCGCCAGCAGTGAGACCGGGGAGACCCAGTACTTC; cdr3_aa: CASSETGETQYF
v_call: TRBV7-9; clone_size: NA; d_call: TRBD2; cdr3_length: 18; j_call: TRBJ2-4; cdr3_nt: TGTGCCAGCAGCTTCGCGGGGGTGCGGCGGGGGGGCCGGGACATTCAGTACTTC; cdr3_aa: CASSFAGVRRGGRDIQYF
v_call: TRBV19; clone_size: NA; d_call: TRBD1; cdr3_length: 13; j_call: TRBJ1-4; cdr3_nt: TGTGCCAGTAGCGGGACAGTGAATGAAAAACTGTTTTTT; cdr3_aa: CASSGTVNEKLFF
v_call: TRBV19; clone_size: NA; d_call: TRBD2; cdr3_length: 13; j_call: TRBJ2-3; cdr3_nt: TGTGCCAGTGGCGGGGGGGGCACAGATACGCAGTATTTT; cdr3_aa: CASGGGGTDTQYF
v_call: TRBV28; clone_size: NA; d_call: NA; cdr3_length: 14; j_call: TRBJ2-7; cdr3_nt: TGTGCCAGCAATGGGATCAGGGATTTTCCCGAGCAGTACTTC; cdr3_aa: CASNGIRDFPEQYF
v_call: TRBV9; clone_size: NA; d_call: NA; cdr3_length: 15; j_call: TRBJ1-2; cdr3_nt: TGTGCCAGCAGCGCACAGGGAAGTGGAGGCTATGGCTACACCTTC; cdr3_aa: CASSAQGSGGYGYTF
v_call: TRBV9; clone_size: NA; d_call: TRBD1; cdr3_length: 17; j_call: TRBJ1-6; cdr3_nt: TGTGCCAGCAGCGTAGTCCCGGGACAGGGTCAGGGATCACCCCTCCACTTT; cdr3_aa: CASSVVPGQGQGSPLHF
v_call: TRBV29-1; clone_size: NA; d_call: NA; cdr3_length: 16; j_call: TRBJ2-3; cdr3_nt: TGCAGCGTTGAGGGTCTACGGGGACTTAGCACAGATACGCAGTATTTT; cdr3_aa: CSVEGLRGLSTDTQYF
v_call: TRBV7-2; clone_size: NA; d_call: NA; cdr3_length: 16; j_call: TRBJ1-3; cdr3_nt: TGTGCCAGCAGCCCCACGGGTTTAAGCTCTGGAAACACCATATATTTT; cdr3_aa: CASSPTGLSSGNTIYF
v_call: TRBV12-3/TRBV12-4; clone_size: NA; d_call: NA; cdr3_length: 12; j_call: TRBJ1-3; cdr3_nt: TGTGCCAGCAACACCCAAGGAAACACCATATATTTT; cdr3_aa: CASNTQGNTIYF
v_call: TRBV10-3; clone_size: once; d_call: TRBD1; cdr3_length: 14; j_call: TRBJ1-2; cdr3_nt: TGTGCCATCAGACCCGGACAGGGGGTCTCTGGCTACACCTTC; cdr3_aa: CAIRPGQGVSGYTF
v_call: TRBV21-1; clone_size: NA; d_call: NA; cdr3_length: 18; j_call: TRBJ2-1; cdr3_nt: TGTGCCCGATTACCGGGACTAGCGGGAGACCCCTCCTACAATGAGCAGTTCTTC; cdr3_aa: CARLPGLAGDPSYNEQFF
v_call: TRBV6-6; clone_size: NA; d_call: TRBD2; cdr3_length: 15; j_call: TRBJ2-7; cdr3_nt: TGTGCCAGCAGAAACGGAGCGGGAGTTTTCTACGAGCAGTACTTC; cdr3_aa: CASRNGAGVFYEQYF
v_call: TRBV18; clone_size: NA; d_call: NA; cdr3_length: 14; j_call: TRBJ2-5; cdr3_nt: TGTGCCAGCTCACGCGACAGCCACCAAGAGACCCAGTACTTC; cdr3_aa: CASSRDSHQETQYF
v_call: TRBV4-3; clone_size: NA; d_call: TRBD2; cdr3_length: 17; j_call: TRBJ2-1; cdr3_nt: TGCGCCAGCAGCCATGAAACTAGCGGGAGCTCCTACAATGAGCAGTTCTTC; cdr3_aa: CASSHETSGSSYNEQFF